Each of the 28 T cell receptor beta chains below was sequenced from the same sample in a study of cytomegalovirus exposure and HLA in healthy donors (dated by TCRdb to 2015 to 2018). Receptors were amplified or captured by the immunoSEQ multiplex PCR assay. A mixture of 60 forward primers for TCR Vbeta segments and 13 reverse primers for TCR Jbeta segments was used in the multiplex PCR. Not all clones reach the TCRdb copy of this immuneACCESS table, which keeps in-frame sequences only. Checked studies attribute under half of the gap to unresolved V genes and leave the rest unexplained. The sample records more than 150,000 clones, more than 75% of which are singletons. Clones ranked in the top ten supply over 1.1% of the sample. Sequencing was carried out using PBMCs. The receptors shown here come from a male donor in good health and CMV-seronegative.

The chain joins TRBV4-1 to TRBJ1-3; D gene unclear. Germline CDR1 reads MGHRA; CDR2 reads YSYEKL. V lost 1 base, J lost 2 bases, and 9 bases lay in between. The length of the CDR3 is 15 residues. CDR3 residues: CASSQGSGPGNTIYF. The CDR3 DNA reads TGCGCCAGCAGCCAAGGTTCAGGTCCTGGAAACACCATATATTTT.

The rearrangement uses TRBV6-6 and TRBJ2-1; TRBD2 aligns across 10 bases. V was pared by 7 bases and J by 7 bases, with 13 bases of the junction left unmatched. Germline CDR1 and CDR2: MNHNY and SVGAGI (reference sequence). This CDR3 region has 16 residues. The CDR3 DNA is TGTGCCAGCAAAATCAGCGGGAGGGCCTCGGGGAATGAGCAGTTCTTC. It translates to CASKISGRASGNEQFF.

The genes are TRBV4-1 and TRBJ2-5; 7 bases are a match to TRBD1. This CDR3 has 13 residues. Germline V gives CDR1 MGHRA, CDR2 YSYEKL. Germline trimming cut 4 bases from V and 2 bases from J; bases unmatched to any gene: 1. CDR3 in DNA: TGCGCCAGCAGCCTACAGGGGCAAGAGACCCAGTACTTC. Residues: CASSLQGQETQYF.

The sample holds a few counts of this clone. This chain uses TRBV15 with TRBJ2-6; TRBD2 matches at 7 bases. CDR1 is LNHNV and CDR2 is YYDKDF in the germline V gene (reference sequence). V lost 3 bases, J lost 1 base, and 3 bases stayed unmatched. CDR3 size: 16 residues. The CDR3 bases are TGTGCCACCAGCAGTGGGCGGGGGTCTGGGGCCAACGTCCTGACTTTC. Translated, it gives CATSSGRGSGANVLTF.

The chain combines TRBV28 with TRBJ2-1; 9 nucleotides agree with TRBD1. V dropped 6 bases and J dropped 7; count of bases not matched to a gene: 13. CDR1 MDHEN and CDR2 SYDVKM come from the germline V gene. This CDR3 is built from 16 residues. The CDR3 spells CASSTTSGTGLNEQFF. As DNA, the CDR3 is TGTGCCAGCAGCACCACCTCCGGGACAGGGTTGAATGAGCAGTTCTTC.

The rearrangement links TRBV27 to TRBJ1-4; a weak D match, TRBD1 (6 bases). The CDR3 loop spans 16 amino acids. The germline V gene encodes CDR1 MNHEY and CDR2 SMNVEV (reference sequence). V was cut by 5 bases and J by 0 bases, with 13 bases left in between. Here the CDR3 reads CASSVTGPTTNEKLFF. The CDR3 DNA reads as TGTGCCAGCAGTGTGACAGGACCTACAACTAATGAAAAACTGTTTTTT.

The chain uses TRBV7-2 and TRBJ1-2; no clear D gene. V was pared by 5 bases and J by 4 bases, with 5 bases between. Germline V lookup: CDR1 SGHTA, CDR2 FQGNSA. The CDR3 has 11 amino acids. CDR3 sequence: CASSPSYGYTF. Here the CDR3 DNA reads TGTGCCAGCAGCCCCTCCTATGGCTACACCTTC. Supplemented by reference TRBV7-2 and TRBJ1-2, the full variable domain reads GAGVSQSPSNKVTEKGKDVELRCDPISGHTALYWYRQSLGQGLEFLIYFQGNSAPDKSGLPSDRFSAERTGGSVSTLTIQRTQQEDSAVYLCASSPSYGYTFGSGTRLTVV.

The V gene is TRBV21-1, the J gene TRBJ2-7; TRBD1 was called by the table and not checked on the DNA. TRBV21-1 is a listed pseudogene. CDR3 length: 13 residues. The DNA of the CDR3 is TGTGCCAGCACACGGCAGGGGCCCTACGAGCAGTACTTC. The encoded protein is CASTRQGPYEQYF.

The chain combines TRBV7-8 with TRBJ2-3; 10 bases are a match to TRBD2. The germline CDR1 and CDR2 sequences are SGHVS and FQNEAQ. V shed 2 bases, J shed 0 bases, and the junction held 2 bases outside the gene matches. The CDR3 spans 16 residues. CDR3 bases: TGTGCCAGCAGCTTACGGACTAGCGGTAGCACAGATACGCAGTATTTT. This translates into CASSLRTSGSTDTQYF.

The CDR3 loop reads CACGTALRNTIYF. The CDR3 nucleotides are TGTGCCTGCGGGACAGCTTTAAGGAACACCATATATTTT. This chain uses TRBV30 with TRBJ1-3; 7 bases are shared with TRBD1. This CDR3 has 13 amino acids. Germline V CDR1 and CDR2: GTSNPN, SVGIG (reference sequence). V gave up 6 bases and J gave up 7 bases; unmatched junction bases: 9. The full variable domain, completed using reference TRBV30 and TRBJ1-3, is SQTIHQWPATLVQPVGSPLSLECTVEGTSNPNLYWYRQAAGRGLQLLFYSVGIGQISSEVPQNLSASRPQDRQFILSSKKLLLSDSGFYLCACGTALRNTIYFGEGSWLTVV.

This clone was detected once. The chain recombines TRBV10-3 with TRBJ2-2; no firm D call. Trimming pared 4 bases from V and 1 base from J, leaving 7 bases between. The CDR3 covers 14 residues. Germline CDR1 reads ENHRY; CDR2 reads SYGVKD. The CDR3 nucleotides are TGTGCCATCAGTGGCGCGGAGAACACCGGGGAGCTGTTTTTT. This codes for CAISGAENTGELFF.

This chain links TRBV5-1 with TRBJ1-2, with TRBD1 as a possible D gene (6 bases). Germline V CDR1 and CDR2: SGHRS, YFSETQ. This CDR3 comprises 14 residues. V was pared by 3 bases and J by 7 bases, with 16 bases between. CDR3 amino acids: CASSYSRGAGGYTF. CDR3 in DNA: TGCGCCAGCAGCTATTCCAGGGGTGCCGGTGGCTACACCTTC.

J is TRBJ1-2 and V is TRBV10-3; D is undetermined. The V end lost 3 bases, the J end lost 5 bases, and 10 bases lay between the germline ends. Germline V gene lookup returns CDR1 ENHRY and CDR2 SYGVKD. The CDR3 is 13 residues long. The CDR3 reads CAISERVPYGYTF. The CDR3 DNA reads TGTGCCATCAGTGAACGAGTGCCATATGGCTACACCTTC.

The rearrangement joins TRBV9 to TRBJ2-3; TRBD2 agrees at 9 bases. The V gene's germline CDR1 is SGDLS and CDR2 YYNGEE. Germline trimming cut 7 bases from V and 3 bases from J; bases unmatched to any gene: 6. CDR3 size: 14 residues. CDR3 DNA sequence: TGTGCCAGCGCCAGGCTAGCGGGGACAGATACGCAGTATTTT. Its protein product is CASARLAGTDTQYF.

A word on this clone: The junction does not match germline at one end; this may be a read error. The rearrangement uses TRBV5-1 and TRBJ1-2; maybe TRBD1 (6 bases). Per germline, CDR1 SGHRS and CDR2 YFSETQ. This CDR3 contains 15 residues. CDR3 DNA: TGCGCCAGCAGCTTGGCCCAGGGACAAGCGTATGTCTACACCTTC. Translating it yields CASSLAQGQAYVYTF.

The rearrangement joins TRBV9 to TRBJ2-1, with 8 bases identical to TRBD1. Trimming removed 4 bases from V and 3 bases from J; junction bases left unmatched: 9. Germline CDR1 and CDR2: SGDLS and YYNGEE. The CDR3 runs 16 residues. The CDR3 spells CASSPIPGTGYNEQFF. The CDR3 bases are TGTGCCAGCAGCCCCATCCCCGGGACAGGCTACAATGAGCAGTTCTTC.

This clone was found a few times. The rearrangement joins TRBV4-3 to TRBJ2-1; TRBD2 might be the D (6 bases). Trimming took 0 bases from V and 6 from J, leaving 12 bases between them. Germline loops: CDR1 LGHNA, CDR2 YSLEER. The CDR3 has 15 amino acids. The CDR3 protein is CASSQEGGVGNEQFF. The CDR3 region has the DNA TGCGCCAGCAGCCAAGAGGGCGGGGTCGGCAATGAGCAGTTCTTC.

The J gene is TRBJ1-2, the V gene TRBV7-9; a weak D match, TRBD1 (5 bases). This CDR3 is built from 14 residues. Per germline, CDR1 SEHNR and CDR2 FQNEAQ (reference sequence). The V and J ends lost 3 bases and 4 bases respectively, with 12 bases between them. CDR3 protein: CASSFDSMSYGYTF. For the CDR3, the DNA is TGTGCCAGCAGCTTCGACAGCATGAGCTATGGCTACACCTTC.

This sequence joins TRBV28 and TRBJ2-7; the D gene is possibly TRBD2 (5 bases). Germline values: CDR1 MDHEN, CDR2 SYDVKM. This CDR3 comprises 16 residues. V dropped 5 bases and J dropped 0 bases, with 17 bases sitting between them. This CDR3 is CASSLWTGKNSYEQYF. In nucleotides, the CDR3 is TGTGCCAGCAGTCTCTGGACGGGAAAAAACTCCTACGAGCAGTACTTC.

The chain joins TRBV7-9 to TRBJ2-3; 9 bases line up with TRBD1. J lost 2 bases, V lost 5 bases, and 5 bases had no gene match. Germline-derived CDR1 and CDR2 are SEHNR and FQNEAQ (reference sequence). This CDR3 region has 15 residues. The CDR3 DNA follows: TGTGCCAGCAGCCCGAGGGACAGGGTCACAGATACGCAGTATTTT. It translates to CASSPRDRVTDTQYF.

J is TRBJ1-2 and V is TRBV4-1; no firm D call. CDR1 is MGHRA, CDR2 YSYEKL, per germline. Trimming removed 5 bases from V and 1 base from J, with 14 bases in between. The CDR3 runs to 15 residues. CDR3: CASSYLGRDNYGYTF. The CDR3 DNA reads as TGCGCCAGCAGCTACCTTGGACGGGATAACTATGGCTACACCTTC.

On this clone itself: One junction end does not reproduce the germline sequence, and a read error may be involved. CDR3: CASIPGSGYEQYF. The CDR3 DNA sequence: TGTGCCAGCATCCCCGGGTCGGGGTACGAGCAATACTTC. J is TRBJ2-7 and V is TRBV7-9; maybe TRBD2 (5 bases). This CDR3 has 13 residues. CDR1 and CDR2 (germline): SEHNR, FQNEAQ (reference sequence).

The chain uses TRBV10-3 and TRBJ2-2; 8 nucleotides agree with TRBD1. Trimming at V came to 6 bases and at J to 1 base, leaving 1 base not matched to a gene. In germline, CDR1 is ENHRY, CDR2 SYGVKD. The CDR3 totals 14 residues. CDR3 sequence reads: CAIRGQGNTGELFF. CDR3 in DNA: TGTGCCATCAGAGGACAGGGGAACACCGGGGAGCTGTTTTTT.

The J gene is TRBJ2-3, the V gene TRBV21-1; TRBD2 is taken as the D call from the table, unchecked against the DNA. TRBV21-1 is a pseudogene locus. This CDR3 region has 18 residues. The CDR3 region is CASSKALETSGRTDTQYF. The CDR3 DNA is TGTGCCAGCAGCAAAGCGTTGGAGACTAGCGGTCGCACAGATACGCAGTATTTT.

This sequence joins TRBV19 and TRBJ2-1; 8 bases match TRBD1. The germline V gene encodes CDR1 LNHDA and CDR2 SQIVND (reference sequence). The CDR3 runs to 16 residues. V lost 7 bases and J lost 7; bases outside the gene matches: 15. The CDR3 DNA follows: TGTGCCAGTAAAAAAAGGACAGGGTATTTGGGGAATGAGCAGTTCTTC. Translated, it gives CASKKRTGYLGNEQFF.

The DNA for the CDR3 is TGCGCCAGCAGCTTTAGCGGTCTGGGGGGTGAGCAGTTCTTC. Its translation: CASSFSGLGGEQFF. The J gene is TRBJ2-1, the V gene TRBV4-3, with a possible D match to TRBD2 (6 bases). Trimming took off 5 bases at V and 9 bases at J, with 17 bases between the two ends. Germline values: CDR1 LGHNA, CDR2 YSLEER. The CDR3 consists of 14 residues.

This chain connects TRBV7-2 to TRBJ1-2; D may be TRBD1 (5 bases). Trimming left V 6 bases short and J 2 bases short, with 19 bases between. Germline lookup yields CDR1 SGHTA and CDR2 FQGNSA. The CDR3 totals 16 residues. CDR3 in DNA: TGTGCCAGCAGTCGAGATGGGGCAAGTCGGAACTATGGCTACACCTTC. The encoded protein is CASSRDGASRNYGYTF.

CDR3 sequence reads: CAWNSEGILGGYTF. CDR3 sequence (DNA): TGTGCCTGGAATTCTGAGGGAATCTTGGGAGGCTACACCTTC. J is TRBJ1-2 and V is TRBV30, with D unresolved. Deletions cut 4 bases from V and 8 bases from J, with 20 bases between. In germline, CDR1 is GTSNPN, CDR2 SVGIG (reference sequence). The CDR3 covers 14 residues.